This T cell receptor beta chain was recorded in a study of shared clonotypes between healthy human individuals. Worth noting for this clone: Its antigen is currently unknown.

Participating donors were healthy, HIV-negative adults free of recent acute infections or vaccinations. Study-wide results and limits: Shared clonotypes across all four donors exceeded non-shared ones in generation probability. Estimated clonotype richness was generally higher in naive than memory subsets.

Germline values: CDR1 MNHNY, CDR2 SVGAGI (reference sequence). The CDR3 covers 14 residues. V dropped 3 bases and J dropped 0 bases, with 8 bases sitting between them. The deep-level immunoSEQ assay was used. Clones were sequenced by immunoSEQ multiplex PCR, and TCRdb holds only the in-frame ones, with some missing. The sample carries about 960,000 clones, about 80% recorded once. The V and J genes are TRBV6-6 and TRBJ1-2, with D hard to call. The TCR comes from a man aged 18 to 29 in good health. Source material: memory CD4+ T cells sorted from blood. Documented subset: CD45RA-negative fraction. The CDR3 protein is CASSYLVTNYGYTF. The CDR3 DNA sequence: TGTGCCAGCAGTTATTTGGTTACTAACTATGGCTACACCTTC.